This paragraph reports one T cell receptor (beta chain). The CDR3 contains 15 residues. In germline, CDR1 is SGHRS, CDR2 YFSETQ. The V gene lost 4 bases and the J gene lost 8 bases, with 16 bases spanning the gap. The sample comes from a study of T cell responses to AZD1222 COVID-19 vaccine. Second-dose groups at about 4 or about 12 weeks were pooled. The method was immunoSEQ multiplex PCR; TCRdb's version includes in-frame clones alone and lacks a portion of them. The sample lists 140,000 or so clones; about 86% were seen once. V and J are TRBV5-1 and TRBJ1-6; no clear D gene. The TCR sequence derives from an adult who received the AZD1222 COVID-19 vaccine. Sample: peripheral blood, taken 28 days after the second AZD1222 dose. The CDR3 DNA reads TGCGCCAGCAGCACCGTCAACCCACTGGATTCACCCCTCCACTTT. It yields the protein CASSTVNPLDSPLHF.